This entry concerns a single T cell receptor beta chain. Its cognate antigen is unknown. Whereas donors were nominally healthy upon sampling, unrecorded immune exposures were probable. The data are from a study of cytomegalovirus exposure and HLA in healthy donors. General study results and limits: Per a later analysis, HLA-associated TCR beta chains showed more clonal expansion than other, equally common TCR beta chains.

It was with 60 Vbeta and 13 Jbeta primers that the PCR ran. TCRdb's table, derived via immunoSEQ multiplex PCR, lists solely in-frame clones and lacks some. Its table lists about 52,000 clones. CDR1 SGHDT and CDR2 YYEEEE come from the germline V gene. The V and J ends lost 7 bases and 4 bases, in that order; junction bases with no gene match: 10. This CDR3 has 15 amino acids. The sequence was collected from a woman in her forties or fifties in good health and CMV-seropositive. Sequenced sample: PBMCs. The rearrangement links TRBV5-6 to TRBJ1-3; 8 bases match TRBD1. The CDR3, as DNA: TGTGCCAGCCTGAGACGGGACAGGCCAGGAAACACCATATATTTT. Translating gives CASLRRDRPGNTIYF.